The 12 T cell receptor beta chains presented below share a single source sample, sequenced in a study of T-cell memory formation after mild COVID-19. Each CDR3 protein is one row after TCRdb ran MiXCR on the 5' RACE reads. The table records some 290,000 distinct CDR3 sequences, under 20% of them present only once. Sequencing input: PBMCs or a T cell subset sorted from them (not recorded which). The receptors derive from a man aged 18 to 29 who had mild COVID-19 (a few samples of this study predate the infection). Cell type and time point are not known.

The chain combines TRBV7-9 with TRBJ2-3; D is unresolved. There are 11 residues in the CDR3. Trimming stripped 7 bases from V and 4 bases from J, with 6 bases between. CDR1 is SEHNR, CDR2 FQNEAQ, per germline (reference sequence). CDR3 nucleotides: TGTGCCAGCACCGGCGCAGATACGCAGTATTTT. It codes for CASTGADTQYF.

This clonotype was observed a few times. The chain recombines TRBV7-9 with TRBJ2-3; D is ambiguous. Trimming removed 5 bases from V and 6 bases from J, with 18 bases in between. The CDR3 consists of 15 residues. Per the germline V gene, CDR1 is SEHNR and CDR2 is FQNEAQ (reference sequence). CDR3 coding DNA: TGTGCCAGCAGCCCCCGGACGGACCCCTGGGATACGCAGTATTTT. Its translation is CASSPRTDPWDTQYF.

This chain connects TRBV5-1 to TRBJ1-3, with D unclear. Germline lookup yields CDR1 SGHRS and CDR2 YFSETQ. V gave up 2 bases and J gave up 9 bases, with 15 bases separating them. The CDR3 covers 14 residues. In nucleotides, the CDR3 is TGCGCCAGCAGCTTTGGAGCGGCAGCTAGCACCATATATTTT. It encodes CASSFGAAASTIYF.

Only a few counts were recorded for this clonotype. The chain couples TRBV11-2 to TRBJ2-7, with 7 bases fitting TRBD2. The CDR3 is made up of 15 amino acids. Per the germline V gene, CDR1 is SGHAT and CDR2 is FQNNGV. V shed 5 bases, J shed 0 bases, and the junction held 7 bases outside the gene matches. The CDR3 sequence is CASSLFGGTSYEQYF. The CDR3 coding sequence is TGTGCCAGCAGCCTCTTCGGGGGGACCTCCTACGAGCAGTACTTC.

V is TRBV10-3 and J is TRBJ2-5, with 7 bases identical to TRBD2. The CDR3 sequence is 15 residues long. Germline V CDR1 and CDR2: ENHRY, SYGVKD. V was clipped by 4 bases and J by 3 bases; unmatched bases: 8. The CDR3 region is CAISAAGTKKETQYF. In nucleotides, the CDR3 is TGTGCCATCAGTGCCGCCGGGACTAAGAAAGAGACCCAGTACTTC.

The genes are TRBV28 and TRBJ1-2, with 9 bases matching TRBD1. The CDR3 runs 15 residues. Germline V gene lookup returns CDR1 MDHEN and CDR2 SYDVKM. After removal of 5 bases from V and 7 bases from J, the junction contained 11 bases not matched to a gene. DNA for the CDR3: TGTGCCAGCAGTCCGCACCCCGGGACAGGGAGTGGCTACACCTTC. It specifies CASSPHPGTGSGYTF.

This chain connects TRBV7-8 to TRBJ1-1; the D is unclear. CDR1 SGHVS and CDR2 FQNEAQ come from the germline V gene. The CDR3 sequence is 16 residues long. Deletions cut 1 base from V and 1 base from J, with 13 bases between. The CDR3 nucleotides are TGTGCCAGCAGCTTAGGATTGCCCCGGGGGAACACTGAAGCTTTCTTT. Residues: CASSLGLPRGNTEAFF.

The sample holds a few counts of this clonotype. The chain joins TRBV5-1 to TRBJ2-3; 8 bases agree with TRBD1. Germline CDR1 and CDR2: SGHRS and YFSETQ. This CDR3 has 15 residues. J gave up 4 bases and V 2 bases, and 6 bases lay outside the gene matches. The CDR3 coding sequence is TGCGCCAGCAGCTTCAGGGGGCGATTGTCAGATACGCAGTATTTT. Translation: CASSFRGRLSDTQYF.

This clonotype was seen a few times. V usage is TRBV5-1 and J usage is TRBJ2-7, with D maybe TRBD1 (5 bases). The CDR3 has 16 residues. Germline V gene data show CDR1 as SGHRS and CDR2 as YFSETQ. Between the trimmed V and J ends, which lost 0 bases and 6 bases, there was a span of 19 bases. The CDR3 bases are TGCGCCAGCAGCTTGGACGGTCGGATGGGGCCCGGCGAGCAGTACGTC. This sequence encodes CASSLDGRMGPGEQYV.

This chain uses TRBV7-2 with TRBJ2-3, with 7 bases matching TRBD2. The CDR3 sequence is 16 residues long. Trimming at V came to 1 base and at J to 4 bases, leaving 8 bases not matched to a gene. CDR1 and CDR2 (germline): SGHTA, FQGNSA. CDR3 amino acids: CASSLGRLAPADTQYF. The CDR3 bases are TGTGCCAGCAGCTTAGGTCGACTAGCCCCCGCAGATACGCAGTATTTT.

The V gene is TRBV29-1, the J gene TRBJ1-4; the D gene is possibly TRBD1 (5 bases). The CDR3 runs 12 residues. CDR1 is SQVTM, CDR2 ANQGSEA, per germline. V lost 7 bases and J lost 4, with 10 bases in between. The CDR3, as DNA: TGCAGCGGAGGACACGATAATGAAAAACTGTTTTTT. Protein: CSGGHDNEKLFF.

The chain uses TRBV7-2 and TRBJ1-5; 7 bases fit TRBD1. The CDR3 is 14 amino acids. Germline trimming cut 2 bases from V and 9 bases from J; bases unmatched to any gene: 7. Germline CDR1 reads SGHTA; CDR2 reads FQGNSA. The CDR3 DNA reads as TGTGCCAGCAGCTTAAGACAGGGTGGGATGCCCCAGCATTTT. Its protein is CASSLRQGGMPQHF. Full variable domain (rest looked up from reference TRBV7-2 and TRBJ1-5): GAGVSQSPSNKVTEKGKDVELRCDPISGHTALYWYRQSLGQGLEFLIYFQGNSAPDKSGLPSDRFSAERTGGSVSTLTIQRTQQEDSAVYLCASSLRQGGMPQHFGDGTRLSIL.